This T cell receptor beta chain was found in a study of blood T cell repertoires in COVID-19. Study-wide context: Sources were T cells, B-cell-depleted T cells, or PBMCs; the material itself was cDNA or gDNA.

Produced via immunoSEQ multiplex PCR; TCRdb's table is partial and in-frame only. The table has roughly 140,000 clones, approximately 84% seen once. The sequenced sample was peripheral blood. The sequence came from a man in his 70s with acute or convalescent COVID-19.

The CDR3: CASSLLGGGNNEQFF. The CDR3 DNA is TGCGCCAGCAGCTTGTTGGGAGGAGGGAACAATGAGCAGTTCTTC. V and J are TRBV5-1 and TRBJ2-1, with a possible D match to TRBD2 (6 bases). The CDR3 is 15 amino acids. V shed 1 base and J shed 5 bases, with 13 bases lying between them. Per germline, CDR1 SGHRS and CDR2 YFSETQ.